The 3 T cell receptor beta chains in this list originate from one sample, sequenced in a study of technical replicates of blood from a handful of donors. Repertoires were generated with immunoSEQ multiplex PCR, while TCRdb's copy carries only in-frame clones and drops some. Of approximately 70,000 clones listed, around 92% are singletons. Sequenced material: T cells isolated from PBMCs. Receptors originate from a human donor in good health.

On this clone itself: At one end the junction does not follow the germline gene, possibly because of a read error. The CDR3 here is CASSPQPTGAVEQYF. The CDR3 DNA follows: TGTGCCAGCTCCCCACAACCAACAGGGGCGGTCGAGCAGTACTTC. The chain employs TRBV18 and TRBJ2-7; 7 bases fit TRBD1. The CDR3 is 15 amino acids. From germline, CDR1 is KGHSH and CDR2 LQKENI.

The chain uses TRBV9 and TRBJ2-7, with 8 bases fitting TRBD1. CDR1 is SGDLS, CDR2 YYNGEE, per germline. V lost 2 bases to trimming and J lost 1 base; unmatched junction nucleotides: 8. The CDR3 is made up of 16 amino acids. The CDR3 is CASSVSWDRNSYEQYF. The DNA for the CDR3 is TGTGCCAGCAGCGTCAGCTGGGACAGGAATTCCTACGAGCAGTACTTC.

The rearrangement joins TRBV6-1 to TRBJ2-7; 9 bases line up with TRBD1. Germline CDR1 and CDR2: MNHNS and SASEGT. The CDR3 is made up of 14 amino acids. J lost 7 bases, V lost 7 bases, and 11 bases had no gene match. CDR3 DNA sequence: TGTGCCAGCAACGGTGACAGGGGGATGGGAGAGCAGTACTTC. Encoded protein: CASNGDRGMGEQYF.